The clone carrying this TCR beta chain has only one observation. Its target is unknown. The data originate from a study of vaccination and CD4 T cells after COVID-19. Study-level information: Samples taken post-COVID came a median about 100 days after diagnosis, ranging from 35 to 161. Treatment of control cultures consisted of a CEFX pool, an HIV-1 Nef pool, or no peptide.

J lost 4 bases, V lost 8 bases, and 7 bases had no gene match. The CDR3 has 13 residues. From germline, CDR1 is MNHNS and CDR2 SASEGT. The treatment here: roughly 11-day PBMC culture with coronavirus spike peptide pools or control peptides (ViraFEST assay). Peptide-pool expansion of antigen-specific T cells preceded TCR sequencing in ViraFEST. Sequenced with the Oncomine TCR Beta short-read assay was DNA taken from cultured CD4+ T cells. Investigators obtained genomic DNA by extraction from cultured CD4+ T cells. MiXCR was run by TCRdb on the PCR reads, yielding one entry per CDR3 protein. Of fewer than 20,000 distinct CDR3 sequences listed, roughly 78% are singletons.

The sequence came from a human donor who received a COVID-19 vaccine. V is TRBV6-1 and J is TRBJ1-2, with 7 bases aligning to TRBD1. This specimen was CD4+ T cells from blood, cultured in vitro, taken after SARS-CoV-2 vaccination. DNA for the CDR3: TGTGCCAGCCAACAGGGGTTCCCCTATGGCTACACCTTC. Residues: CASQQGFPYGYTF.